One and the same sample provided the 32 T cell receptor beta chains below, sequenced in a study of CD8+ T cells in alopecia areata. Investigators isolated RNA and reverse transcribed it into cDNA to act as the sequencing template. TCRdb's copy holds only in-frame clones and misses some; the assay was immunoSEQ multiplex PCR. Counted here are 30,000 to 40,000 clones, 60% to 85% occurring once; the ten biggest clones make up about 19%. The sequencing sample was made of NKG2D-low CD8+ T cells sorted from blood. Receptors were obtained from a human donor with alopecia areata.

The rearrangement links TRBV23-1 to TRBJ2-1; the D is unclear. TRBV23-1 is known as an ORF, though its function is uncertain. Trimming cost V 6 bases and J 6 bases, with 9 bases left between them. The CDR3 is made up of 12 amino acids. The DNA for the CDR3 is TGCGCCAGCAGACCAATAACCAATGAGCAGTTCTTC. This encodes CASRPITNEQFF.

This chain links TRBV4-2 with TRBJ1-2, with D possibly TRBD1 on 6 matching bases. The CDR3 spans 16 residues. V was clipped by 1 base and J by 4 bases, with 16 bases between them. The germline gives CDR1 LGHNA, CDR2 YNFKEQ. The CDR3 loop is CASSQARTAQPYGYTF. CDR3 nucleotides: TGTGCCAGCAGCCAAGCCCGGACAGCACAACCCTATGGCTACACCTTC.

The chain links TRBV20-1 to TRBJ2-5; D remains unclear. The better agreement between TRBJ2-7 and the DNA end casts doubt on the J call. The V gene's germline CDR1 is DFQATT and CDR2 SNEGSKA (reference sequence). The CDR3 contains 11 residues. The DNA for the CDR3 is TGCAGTGCTAGAGATTTTGACGAGCAGTACTTC. Amino acid sequence: CSARDFDEQYF.

This chain connects TRBV29-1 to TRBJ2-5; maybe TRBD2 (6 bases). The J call is doubtful: the DNA matches TRBJ2-7 better. Germline lookup yields CDR1 SQVTM and CDR2 ANQGSEA. The CDR3 runs 12 residues. CDR3 sequence reads: CSVAVGGYEQYF. DNA of the CDR3: TGCAGCGTTGCGGTGGGAGGCTACGAGCAGTACTTC.

This CDR3 reads CASSLSVNTEAFF. The CDR3 DNA follows: TGTGCCAGCAGTCTGTCAGTGAACACTGAAGCTTTCTTT. This chain connects TRBV27 to TRBJ1-1; D is undetermined. Germline loops: CDR1 MNHEY, CDR2 SMNVEV (reference sequence). The CDR3 has 13 residues. Trimming stripped 5 bases from V and 0 bases from J, with 7 bases between.

This chain connects TRBV5-1 to TRBJ2-7, with TRBD1 identical over 12 bases. Germline lookup yields CDR1 SGHRS and CDR2 YFSETQ. CDR3 length: 14 residues. The V segment lost 4 bases and the J segment 6 bases; nucleotides outside the gene matches: 5. The CDR3 protein is CASSPGTGGSEQYF. CDR3 coding DNA: TGCGCCAGCAGCCCCGGGACAGGGGGCTCCGAGCAGTACTTC.

The chain carries TRBV7-9 and TRBJ2-1; 7 nucleotides match TRBD2. With V trimmed by 5 bases and J by 1 base, 8 bases remained unmatched. The germline gives CDR1 SEHNR, CDR2 FQNEAQ (reference sequence). The CDR3 consists of 16 residues. CDR3 in amino acids: CASSRTTGGSYNEQFF. The CDR3 DNA follows: TGTGCCAGCAGCCGGACCACGGGGGGATCCTACAATGAGCAGTTCTTC.

This clone was found once. This chain links TRBV6-9 with TRBJ2-6; D is unclear. The CDR3 runs to 14 residues. The V end was cut by 5 bases, the J end by 4 bases, with 9 bases between. Germline CDR1 is MNHGY and CDR2 is SVAAGI. The CDR3, as DNA: TGTGCCAGCAGTATCTCTACCGGGGCCAACGTCCTGACTTTC. Translating gives CASSISTGANVLTF.

The chain recombines TRBV29-1 with TRBJ2-1, with D unresolved. Trimming removed 4 bases at V and 1 base at J, with 5 bases between. The CDR3 is made up of 12 amino acids. Germline CDR1 SQVTM, CDR2 ANQGSEA. Written as DNA, the CDR3 is TGCAGCGTTGCCCTATCCTACAATGAGCAGTTCTTC. Translating it yields CSVALSYNEQFF.

The rearrangement joins TRBV28 to TRBJ2-2; 9 bases fit TRBD1. V shed 5 bases, J shed 1 base, and the junction held 5 bases outside the gene matches. From germline, CDR1 is MDHEN and CDR2 SYDVKM. The length of the CDR3 is 16 residues. The CDR3: CASSAPGQGNTGELFF. The CDR3 DNA follows: TGTGCCAGCAGTGCCCCGGGACAGGGGAACACCGGGGAGCTGTTTTTT. Filled out from reference TRBV28 and TRBJ2-2, the complete variable domain reads DVKVTQSSRYLVKRTGEKVFLECVQDMDHENMFWYRQDPGLGLRLIYFSYDVKMKEKGDIPEGYSVSREKKERFSLILESASTNQTSMYLCASSAPGQGNTGELFFGEGSRLTVL.

This clone was detected once. J is TRBJ2-1 and V is TRBV4-2, with 9 bases aligning to TRBD2. The CDR3 extends over 17 amino acids. With V trimmed by 8 bases and J by 4 bases, 15 bases remained unmatched. The germline CDR1 and CDR2 sequences are LGHNA and YNFKEQ. The CDR3 protein is CASVHSGSATEYNEQFF. Here the CDR3 DNA reads TGTGCCAGCGTACATAGCGGGAGCGCCACGGAATACAATGAGCAGTTCTTC.

The V call is TRBV28, the J call TRBJ2-7; 7 nucleotides match TRBD1. Germline lookup yields CDR1 MDHEN and CDR2 SYDVKM. The CDR3 length is 15 residues. Losses at the gene ends were 5 bases for V and 2 bases for J; bases not matched to a gene: 9. CDR3 amino acids: CASSPRRQGPYEQYF. The DNA of the CDR3 is TGTGCCAGCAGTCCGAGGAGACAGGGACCCTACGAGCAGTACTTC.

V and J are TRBV30 and TRBJ2-5, with D perhaps given as TRBD1 or TRBD2 (6 bases each). V was trimmed by 5 bases and J by 0 bases, leaving 25 bases between them. Germline loops: CDR1 GTSNPN, CDR2 SVGIG (reference sequence). There are 18 residues in the CDR3. Written as DNA, the CDR3 is TGTGCCTGGGACATAGAGGGCCTCGGGGGCCGTGACCAAGAGACCCAGTACTTC. This sequence encodes CAWDIEGLGGRDQETQYF.

The genes are TRBV9 and TRBJ2-3; D remains ambiguous. The CDR3 consists of 14 residues. Germline V gene lookup returns CDR1 SGDLS and CDR2 YYNGEE. The V end was cut by 0 bases, the J end by 0 bases, with 5 bases between. The DNA of the CDR3 is TGTGCCAGCAGCGTAGAATTTAGCACAGATACGCAGTATTTT. Its translation: CASSVEFSTDTQYF.

The CDR3 DNA reads as TGTGCCAGCAGCTACGGACTAGCGGGAGAGGTCAAAAACATTCAGTACTTC. The encoded protein is CASSYGLAGEVKNIQYF. The chain recombines TRBV5-6 with TRBJ2-4, with 13 nucleotides matching TRBD2. CDR1 SGHDT and CDR2 YYEEEE come from the germline V gene. There are 17 residues in the CDR3. V shed 3 bases and J 3 bases; nucleotides not matched to a gene: 6.

The rearrangement links TRBV9 to TRBJ2-3; TRBD2 might be the D (5 bases). The germline V gene encodes CDR1 SGDLS and CDR2 YYNGEE. CDR3 size: 15 residues. V lost 4 bases, J lost 2 bases, and 14 bases lay in between. CDR3 sequence reads: CASSYESSSTDTQYF. The CDR3 nucleotides read TGTGCCAGCAGCTACGAGTCTAGCTCCACAGATACGCAGTATTTT.

The rearrangement links TRBV28 to TRBJ2-7, with D perhaps matching TRBD1 (6 bases). Trimming removed 5 bases from V and 2 bases from J, with 16 bases in between. Germline values: CDR1 MDHEN, CDR2 SYDVKM. The CDR3 consists of 15 residues. CDR3 nucleotide sequence: TGTGCCAGCAGTCCATGGGGACAACTTGCCTACGAGCAGTACTTC. It specifies CASSPWGQLAYEQYF.

The V and J genes are TRBV5-1 and TRBJ2-7, with 13 bases that match TRBD2. The CDR3 covers 17 residues. V shed 5 bases, J shed 0 bases, and the junction held 8 bases outside the gene matches. Germline loops: CDR1 SGHRS, CDR2 YFSETQ. The CDR3 loop reads CASSATSGRMSSYEQYF. As DNA, the CDR3 is TGCGCCAGCAGTGCGACTAGCGGGAGGATGAGCTCCTACGAGCAGTACTTC.

The V gene is TRBV15, the J gene TRBJ2-2, with unresolved D. Germline V gene data show CDR1 as LNHNV and CDR2 as YYDKDF (reference sequence). Trimming stripped 0 bases from V and 2 bases from J, with 7 bases between. The CDR3 totals 15 residues. In DNA form, the CDR3 reads TGTGCCACCAGCAGAGAGGGGATAAACACCGGGGAGCTGTTTTTT. It encodes CATSREGINTGELFF.

This chain connects TRBV28 to TRBJ2-1; 9 bases fit TRBD1. Germline-derived CDR1 and CDR2 are MDHEN and SYDVKM. The V segment lost 6 bases and the J segment 3 bases; nucleotides outside the gene matches: 6. CDR3 length: 15 amino acids. CDR3 in DNA: TGTGCCAGCAGGCCGGGACAGGGTGACTACAATGAGCAGTTCTTC. Protein: CASRPGQGDYNEQFF.

The chain has TRBV6-1 and TRBJ2-5; D is possibly TRBD2 (7 bases). The CDR3 is 17 residues long. The V gene's germline CDR1 is MNHNS and CDR2 SASEGT. The ends were cut back, 3 bases at V and 4 bases at J, with 21 bases in the middle. The CDR3 nucleotides read TGTGCCAGCAGTGATCCAAGGTTGGGGGGGCGAGGAGAGACCCAGTACTTC. Its translation: CASSDPRLGGRGETQYF.

The chain carries TRBV6-4 and TRBJ2-3; 10 bases are a match to TRBD1. The CDR3 covers 16 residues. J lost 1 base, V lost 5 bases, and 6 bases had no gene match. Germline V gene sequence: CDR1 MRHNA, CDR2 SNTAGT. CDR3 nucleotide sequence: TGTGCCAGCAGTCCCTCGGGGACAGGGGGCACAGATACGCAGTATTTT. It yields the protein CASSPSGTGGTDTQYF.

The V gene is TRBV14, the J gene TRBJ2-3; D is perhaps TRBD1 (6 bases). The CDR3 has 16 amino acids. CDR1 and CDR2 (germline): SGHDN, FVKESK. Trimming cost V 4 bases and J 2 bases, with 16 bases left between them. The CDR3 DNA sequence: TGTGCCAGCAGCCCACTTTTACAGGGACCCACAGATACGCAGTATTTT. Its translation: CASSPLLQGPTDTQYF.

The chain carries TRBV5-1 and TRBJ1-1, with 8 bases aligning to TRBD1. CDR1 SGHRS and CDR2 YFSETQ come from the germline V gene. The CDR3 has 14 residues. With V trimmed by 5 bases and J by 0 bases, 3 bases remained unmatched. CDR3 in DNA: TGCGCCAGCAGAACGACAGGGGTGAACACTGAAGCTTTCTTT. Amino acid sequence: CASRTTGVNTEAFF.

This sequence joins TRBV5-6 and TRBJ2-3; 9 nucleotides match TRBD2. CDR1 is SGHDT, CDR2 YYEEEE, per germline. V dropped 6 bases and J dropped 3; count of bases not matched to a gene: 11. The CDR3 has 16 amino acids. For the CDR3, the DNA is TGTGCCAGCAAAGTACTGACTAGCGGAGAAACAGATACGCAGTATTTT. Amino acid sequence: CASKVLTSGETDTQYF.

The chain combines TRBV29-1 with TRBJ2-5; TRBD2 matches at 8 bases. The germline V gene has CDR1 SQVTM and CDR2 ANQGSEA. The J segment lost 4 bases and the V segment lost 5 bases, leaving 6 bases of the junction unmatched. CDR3 size: 13 residues. CDR3 amino acids: CSVTGTRRETQYF. In DNA form, the CDR3 reads TGCAGCGTTACCGGGACTAGACGAGAGACCCAGTACTTC. The whole variable domain, remainder taken from reference TRBV29-1 and TRBJ2-5, is SAVISQKPSRDICQRGTSLTIQCQVDSQVTMMFWYRQQPGQSLTLIATANQGSEATYESGFVIDKFPISRPNLTFSTLTVSNMSPEDSSIYLCSVTGTRRETQYFGPGTRLLVL.

This clone came up a few times. The gene calls are TRBV7-9 and TRBJ1-1; maybe TRBD1 (6 bases). This CDR3 has 14 residues. The V gene lost 5 bases and the J gene lost 7 bases, with 17 bases spanning the gap. The germline V gene encodes CDR1 SEHNR and CDR2 FQNEAQ (reference sequence). The CDR3 bases are TGTGCCAGCAGCCCCACAGGGTATCGGATTGAAGCTTTCTTT. Residues: CASSPTGYRIEAFF.

The chain employs TRBV28 and TRBJ2-5, with D hard to call. Trimming took 7 bases from V and 0 from J, leaving 15 bases between them. This CDR3 has 15 residues. Germline V gene sequence: CDR1 MDHEN, CDR2 SYDVKM. The CDR3: CASTQRSGNQETQYF. CDR3 nucleotide sequence: TGTGCCAGCACCCAACGGTCTGGGAACCAAGAGACCCAGTACTTC.

There are a few counts of this clone. The V call is TRBV7-9, the J call TRBJ2-5; TRBD2 aligns across 9 bases. J gave up 6 bases and V 3 bases, and 11 bases lay outside the gene matches. The CDR3 is 16 residues long. Germline V gene data show CDR1 as SEHNR and CDR2 as FQNEAQ (reference sequence). In nucleotides, the CDR3 is TGTGCCAGCAGCTTCCAGCGGGAGGCCGCTCGGCAGACCCAGTACTTC. Its protein is CASSFQREAARQTQYF.

V and J are TRBV29-1 and TRBJ1-5, with a weak D call TRBD1 (5 bases). This CDR3 is 13 amino acids long. V was clipped by 6 bases and J by 5 bases, with 14 bases between them. Germline V gives CDR1 SQVTM, CDR2 ANQGSEA. This CDR3 reads CSVPGQGDQPQHF. The CDR3 DNA is TGCAGCGTCCCGGGTCAGGGTGATCAGCCCCAGCATTTT. The full variable domain, in which reference TRBV29-1 and TRBJ1-5 provide the parts outside the CDR3, is SAVISQKPSRDICQRGTSLTIQCQVDSQVTMMFWYRQQPGQSLTLIATANQGSEATYESGFVIDKFPISRPNLTFSTLTVSNMSPEDSSIYLCSVPGQGDQPQHFGDGTRLSIL.

The chain couples TRBV29-1 to TRBJ2-4, with D perhaps TRBD2 (7 bases). The CDR3 has 15 amino acids. Trimming took off 0 bases at V and 5 bases at J, with 14 bases between the two ends. Germline V gene sequence: CDR1 SQVTM, CDR2 ANQGSEA. CDR3 sequence (DNA): TGCAGCGTTGAAGATCTGAGAGGGGGGGAAAACATTCAGTACTTC. Encoded protein: CSVEDLRGGENIQYF.

The table lists this clone with many counts. V is TRBV7-2 and J is TRBJ2-3, with a possible D match to TRBD2 (6 bases). The V end was cut by 4 bases, the J end by 6 bases, with 11 bases between. The CDR3 contains 13 residues. Per germline, CDR1 SGHTA and CDR2 FQGNSA. The CDR3 spells CASSSLGGDTQYF. The CDR3 nucleotides read TGTGCCAGCAGCTCCCTTGGGGGGGATACGCAGTATTTT.